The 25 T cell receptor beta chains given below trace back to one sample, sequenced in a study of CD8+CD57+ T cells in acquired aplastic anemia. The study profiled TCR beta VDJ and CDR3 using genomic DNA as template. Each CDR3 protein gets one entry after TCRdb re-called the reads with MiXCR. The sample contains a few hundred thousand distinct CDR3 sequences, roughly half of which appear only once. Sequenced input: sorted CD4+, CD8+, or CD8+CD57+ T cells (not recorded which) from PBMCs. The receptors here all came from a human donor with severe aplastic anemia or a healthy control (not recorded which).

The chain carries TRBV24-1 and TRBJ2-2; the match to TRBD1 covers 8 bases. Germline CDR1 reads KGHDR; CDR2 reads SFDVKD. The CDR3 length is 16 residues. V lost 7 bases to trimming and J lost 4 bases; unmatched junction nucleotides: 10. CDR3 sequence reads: CATRQDRVGITGELFF. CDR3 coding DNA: TGTGCCACCAGGCAGGACAGGGTGGGAATCACCGGGGAGCTGTTTTTT.

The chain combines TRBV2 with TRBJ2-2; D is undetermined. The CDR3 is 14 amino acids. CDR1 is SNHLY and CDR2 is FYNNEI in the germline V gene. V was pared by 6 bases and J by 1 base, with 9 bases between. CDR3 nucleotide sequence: TGTGCCAGCAGGTACAGACAGAACACCGGGGAGCTGTTTTTT. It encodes CASRYRQNTGELFF.

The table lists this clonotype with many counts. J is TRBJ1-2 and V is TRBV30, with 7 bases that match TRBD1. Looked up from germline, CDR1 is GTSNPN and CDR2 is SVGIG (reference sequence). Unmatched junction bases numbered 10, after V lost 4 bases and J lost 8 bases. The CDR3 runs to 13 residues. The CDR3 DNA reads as TGTGCCTGGACGCCAGGGGGTATTGGGGGCTACACCTTC. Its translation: CAWTPGGIGGYTF.

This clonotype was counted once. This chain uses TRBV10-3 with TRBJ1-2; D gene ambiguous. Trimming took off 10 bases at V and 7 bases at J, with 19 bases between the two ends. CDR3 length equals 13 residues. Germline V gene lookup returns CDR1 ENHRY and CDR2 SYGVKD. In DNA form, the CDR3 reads TGTGCCAGCCAGAGGGATGAGGTGGCTGGCTACACCTTC. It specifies CASQRDEVAGYTF.

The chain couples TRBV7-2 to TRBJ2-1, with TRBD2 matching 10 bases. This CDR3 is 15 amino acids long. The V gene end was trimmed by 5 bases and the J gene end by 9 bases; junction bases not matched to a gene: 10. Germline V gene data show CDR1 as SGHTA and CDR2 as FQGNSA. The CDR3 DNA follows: TGTGCCAGCAGCCTGAGCGGGGGGGCCTTGAGTGAGCAGTTCTTC. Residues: CASSLSGGALSEQFF.

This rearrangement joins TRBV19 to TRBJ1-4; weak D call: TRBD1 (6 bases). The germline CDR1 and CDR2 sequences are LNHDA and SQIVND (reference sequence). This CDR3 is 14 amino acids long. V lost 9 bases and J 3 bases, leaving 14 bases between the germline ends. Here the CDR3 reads CASAKQGANEKLFF. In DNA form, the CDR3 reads TGTGCCAGCGCCAAACAGGGTGCTAATGAAAAACTGTTTTTT.

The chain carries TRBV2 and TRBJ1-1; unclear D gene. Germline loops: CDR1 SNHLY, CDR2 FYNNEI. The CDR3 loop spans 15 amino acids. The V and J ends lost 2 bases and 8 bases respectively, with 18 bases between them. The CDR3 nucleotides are TGTGCCAGCAGTGAATTAGGTGGAGGCAAGCCGGAAGCTTTCTTT. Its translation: CASSELGGGKPEAFF.

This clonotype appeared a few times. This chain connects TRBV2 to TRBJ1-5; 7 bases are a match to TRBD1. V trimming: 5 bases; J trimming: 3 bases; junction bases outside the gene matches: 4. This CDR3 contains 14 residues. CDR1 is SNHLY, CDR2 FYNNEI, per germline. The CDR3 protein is CASSLDRANQPQHF. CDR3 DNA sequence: TGTGCCAGCAGTTTAGACAGGGCCAATCAGCCCCAGCATTTT.

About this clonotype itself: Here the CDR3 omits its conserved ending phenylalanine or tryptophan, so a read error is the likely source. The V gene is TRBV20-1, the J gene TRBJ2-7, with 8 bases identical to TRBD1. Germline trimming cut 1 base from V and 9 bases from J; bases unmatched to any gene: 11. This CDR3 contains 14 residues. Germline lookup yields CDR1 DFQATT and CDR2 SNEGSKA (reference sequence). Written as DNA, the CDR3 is TGCAGTGCTAGAGTCGGACAGGGCACAGATACGCAGTACCTC. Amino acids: CSARVGQGTDTQYL.

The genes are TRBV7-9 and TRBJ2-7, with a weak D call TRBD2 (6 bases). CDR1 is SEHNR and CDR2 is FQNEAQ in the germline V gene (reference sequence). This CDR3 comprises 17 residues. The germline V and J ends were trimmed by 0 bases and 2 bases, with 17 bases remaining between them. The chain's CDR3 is CASSLAGFGTATYEQYF. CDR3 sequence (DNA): TGTGCCAGCAGCTTAGCGGGTTTCGGGACTGCTACCTACGAGCAGTACTTC.

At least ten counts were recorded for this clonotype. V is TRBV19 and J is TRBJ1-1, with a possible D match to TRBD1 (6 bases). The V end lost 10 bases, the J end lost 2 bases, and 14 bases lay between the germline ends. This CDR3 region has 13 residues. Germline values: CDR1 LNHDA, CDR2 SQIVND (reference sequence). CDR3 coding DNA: TGTGCCACCACAGACAGGACCAACACTGAAGCTTTCTTT. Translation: CATTDRTNTEAFF.

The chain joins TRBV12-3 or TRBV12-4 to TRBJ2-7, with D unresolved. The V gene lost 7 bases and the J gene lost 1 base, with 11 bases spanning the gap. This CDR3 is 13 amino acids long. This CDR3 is CASKPNLSYEQYF. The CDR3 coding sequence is TGTGCCAGCAAACCTAACTTATCCTACGAGCAGTACTTC.

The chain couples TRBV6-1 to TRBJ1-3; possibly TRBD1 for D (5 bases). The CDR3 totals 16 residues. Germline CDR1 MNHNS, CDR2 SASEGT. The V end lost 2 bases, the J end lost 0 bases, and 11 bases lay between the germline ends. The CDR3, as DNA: TGTGCCAGCAGTGAAAGAGGGGACCTCTCTGGAAACACCATATATTTT. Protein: CASSERGDLSGNTIYF.

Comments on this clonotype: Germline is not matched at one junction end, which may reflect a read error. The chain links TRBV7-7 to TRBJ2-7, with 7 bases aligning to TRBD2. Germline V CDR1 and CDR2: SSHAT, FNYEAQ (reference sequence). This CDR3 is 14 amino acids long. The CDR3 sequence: CASSLRERSYEQYF. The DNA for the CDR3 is TGTGCTAGCAGCTTGCGGGAGCGCTCCTACGAGCAGTACTTC.

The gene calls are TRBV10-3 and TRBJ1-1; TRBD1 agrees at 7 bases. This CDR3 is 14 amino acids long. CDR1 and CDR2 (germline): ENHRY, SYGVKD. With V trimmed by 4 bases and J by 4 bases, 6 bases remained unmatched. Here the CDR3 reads CAISGRDRGTEAFF. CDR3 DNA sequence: TGTGCCATCAGTGGAAGGGACAGAGGCACTGAAGCTTTCTTT.

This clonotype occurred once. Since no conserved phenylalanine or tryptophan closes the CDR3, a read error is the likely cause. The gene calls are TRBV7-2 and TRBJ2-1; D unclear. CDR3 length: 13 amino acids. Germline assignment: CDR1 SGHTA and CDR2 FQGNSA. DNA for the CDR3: TGTGCACCGATCACCTTTAATTACAATGAGCAGTTCTGC. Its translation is CAPITFNYNEQFC.

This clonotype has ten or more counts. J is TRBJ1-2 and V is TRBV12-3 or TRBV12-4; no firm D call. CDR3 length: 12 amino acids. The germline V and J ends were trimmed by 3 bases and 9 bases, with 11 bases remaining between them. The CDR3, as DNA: TGTGCCAGCAGTTTCAGGAACCAGCGCTACACCTTC. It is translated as CASSFRNQRYTF.

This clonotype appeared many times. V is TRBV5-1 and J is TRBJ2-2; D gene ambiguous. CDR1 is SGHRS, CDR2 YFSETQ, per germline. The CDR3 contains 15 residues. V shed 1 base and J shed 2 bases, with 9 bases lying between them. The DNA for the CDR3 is TGCGCCAGCAGCTTGTTCTCCGAAAACACCGGGGAGCTGTTTTTT. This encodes CASSLFSENTGELFF. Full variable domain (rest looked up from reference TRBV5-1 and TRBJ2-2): KAGVTQTPRYLIKTRGQQVTLSCSPISGHRSVSWYQQTPGQGLQFLFEYFSETQRNKGNFPGRFSGRQFSNSRSEMNVSTLELGDSALYLCASSLFSENTGELFFGEGSRLTVL.

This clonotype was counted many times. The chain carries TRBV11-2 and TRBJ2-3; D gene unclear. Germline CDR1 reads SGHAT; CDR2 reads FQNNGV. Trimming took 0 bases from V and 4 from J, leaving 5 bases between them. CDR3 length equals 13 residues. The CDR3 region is CASSLEHADTQYF. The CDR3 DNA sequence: TGTGCCAGCAGCTTAGAACATGCAGATACGCAGTATTTT.

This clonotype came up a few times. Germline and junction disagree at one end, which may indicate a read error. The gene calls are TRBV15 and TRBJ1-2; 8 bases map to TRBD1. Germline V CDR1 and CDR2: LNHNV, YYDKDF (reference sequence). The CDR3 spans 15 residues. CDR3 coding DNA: TGTGCCACCAGCATCAGGGGGCCAGTGCACTATGGCTACACCTTT. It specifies CATSIRGPVHYGYTF.

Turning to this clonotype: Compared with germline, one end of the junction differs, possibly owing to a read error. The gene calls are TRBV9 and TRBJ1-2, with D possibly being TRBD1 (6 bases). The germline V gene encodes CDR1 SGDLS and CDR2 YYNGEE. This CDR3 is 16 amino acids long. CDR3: CASSVISAGANSGYTF. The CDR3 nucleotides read TGTGCCAGCAGCGTCATTTCGGCGGGGGCTAACTCTGGCTACACCTTC. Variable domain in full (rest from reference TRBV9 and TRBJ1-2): DSGVTQTPKHLITATGQRVTLRCSPRSGDLSVYWYQQSLDQGLQFLIQYYNGEERAKGNILERFSAQQFPDLHSELNLSSLELGDSALYFCASSVISAGANSGYTFGSGTRLTVV.

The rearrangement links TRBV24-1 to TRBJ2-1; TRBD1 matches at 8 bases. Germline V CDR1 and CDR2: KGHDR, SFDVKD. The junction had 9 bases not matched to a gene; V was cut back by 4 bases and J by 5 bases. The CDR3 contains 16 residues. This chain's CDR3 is CATSDRGSGQDNEQFF. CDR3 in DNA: TGTGCCACCAGTGACCGAGGTTCGGGACAGGACAATGAGCAGTTCTTC.

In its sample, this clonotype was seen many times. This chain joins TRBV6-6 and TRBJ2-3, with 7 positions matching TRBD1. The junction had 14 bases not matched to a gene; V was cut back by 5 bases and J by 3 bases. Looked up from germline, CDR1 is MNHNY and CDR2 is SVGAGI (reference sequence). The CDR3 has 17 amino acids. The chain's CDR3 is CASSQLGQAGLTDTQYF. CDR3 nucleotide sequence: TGTGCCAGCAGTCAACTCGGACAGGCGGGTTTGACAGATACGCAGTATTTT.

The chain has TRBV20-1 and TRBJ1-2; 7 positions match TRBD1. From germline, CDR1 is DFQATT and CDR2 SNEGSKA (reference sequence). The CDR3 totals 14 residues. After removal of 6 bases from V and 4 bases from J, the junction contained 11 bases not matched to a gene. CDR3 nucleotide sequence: TGCAGTGCCACCAGACAGGGCAAAGGCTATGGCTACACCTTC. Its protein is CSATRQGKGYGYTF.

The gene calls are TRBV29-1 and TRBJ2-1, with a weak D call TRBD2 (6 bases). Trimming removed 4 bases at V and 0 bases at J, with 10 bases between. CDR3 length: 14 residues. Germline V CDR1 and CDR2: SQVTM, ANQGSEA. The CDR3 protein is CSVGGVSSYNEQFF. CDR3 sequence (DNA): TGCAGCGTTGGGGGGGTTAGCTCCTACAATGAGCAGTTCTTC.